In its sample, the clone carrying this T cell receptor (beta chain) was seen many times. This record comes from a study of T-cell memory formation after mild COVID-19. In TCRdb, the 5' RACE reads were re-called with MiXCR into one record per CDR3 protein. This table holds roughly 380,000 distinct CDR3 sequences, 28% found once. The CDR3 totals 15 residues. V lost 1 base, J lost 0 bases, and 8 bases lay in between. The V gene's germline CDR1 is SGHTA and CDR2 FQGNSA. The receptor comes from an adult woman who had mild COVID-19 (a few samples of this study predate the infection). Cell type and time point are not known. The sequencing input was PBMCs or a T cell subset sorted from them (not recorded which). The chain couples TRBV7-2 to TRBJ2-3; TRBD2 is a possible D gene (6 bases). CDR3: CASSLVAGSTDTQYF. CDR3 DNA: TGTGCCAGCAGCTTAGTCGCGGGAAGCACAGATACGCAGTATTTT.